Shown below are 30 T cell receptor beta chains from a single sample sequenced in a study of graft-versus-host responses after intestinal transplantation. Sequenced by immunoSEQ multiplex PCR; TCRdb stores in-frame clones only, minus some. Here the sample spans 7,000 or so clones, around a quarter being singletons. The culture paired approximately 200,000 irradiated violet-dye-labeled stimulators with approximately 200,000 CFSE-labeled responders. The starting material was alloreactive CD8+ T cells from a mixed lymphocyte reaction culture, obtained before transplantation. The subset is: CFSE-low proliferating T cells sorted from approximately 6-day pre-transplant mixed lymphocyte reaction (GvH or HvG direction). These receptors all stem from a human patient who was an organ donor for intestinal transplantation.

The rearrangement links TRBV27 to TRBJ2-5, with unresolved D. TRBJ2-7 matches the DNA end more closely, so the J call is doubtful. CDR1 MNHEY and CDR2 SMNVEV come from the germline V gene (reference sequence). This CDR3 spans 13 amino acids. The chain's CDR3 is CASRTGTAYEQYF. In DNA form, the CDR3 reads TGTGCCAGCCGAACGGGCACGGCGTACGAGCAGTACTTC.

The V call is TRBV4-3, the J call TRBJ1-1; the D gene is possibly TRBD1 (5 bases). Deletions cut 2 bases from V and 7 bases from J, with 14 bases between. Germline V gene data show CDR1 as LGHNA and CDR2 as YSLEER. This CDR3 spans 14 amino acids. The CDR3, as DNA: TGCGCCAGCAGCCAACGGGGGGGGTTGAGTGAAGCTTTCTTT. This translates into CASSQRGGLSEAFF.

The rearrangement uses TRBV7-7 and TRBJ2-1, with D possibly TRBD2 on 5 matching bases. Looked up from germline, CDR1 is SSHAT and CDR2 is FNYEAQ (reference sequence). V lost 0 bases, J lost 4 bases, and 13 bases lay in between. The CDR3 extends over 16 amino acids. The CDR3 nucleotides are TGTGCCAGCAGCTTAGCAGGAGGTGGCATTTACAATGAGCAGTTCTTC. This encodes CASSLAGGGIYNEQFF.

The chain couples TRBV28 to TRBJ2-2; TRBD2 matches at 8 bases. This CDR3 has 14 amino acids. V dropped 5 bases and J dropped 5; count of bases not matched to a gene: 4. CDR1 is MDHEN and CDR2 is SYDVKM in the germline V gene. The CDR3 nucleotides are TGTGCCAGCAGTCCCTCGGGGGGGACCGGGGAGCTGTTTTTT. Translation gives CASSPSGGTGELFF. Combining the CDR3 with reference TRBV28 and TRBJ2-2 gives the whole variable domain DVKVTQSSRYLVKRTGEKVFLECVQDMDHENMFWYRQDPGLGLRLIYFSYDVKMKEKGDIPEGYSVSREKKERFSLILESASTNQTSMYLCASSPSGGTGELFFGEGSRLTVL.

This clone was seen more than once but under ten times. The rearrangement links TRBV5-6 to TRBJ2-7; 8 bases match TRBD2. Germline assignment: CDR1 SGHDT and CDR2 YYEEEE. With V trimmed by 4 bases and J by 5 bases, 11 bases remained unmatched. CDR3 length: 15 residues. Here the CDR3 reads CASSQGTGTSDEQYF. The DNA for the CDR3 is TGTGCCAGCAGCCAAGGAACCGGGACTAGTGACGAGCAGTACTTC.

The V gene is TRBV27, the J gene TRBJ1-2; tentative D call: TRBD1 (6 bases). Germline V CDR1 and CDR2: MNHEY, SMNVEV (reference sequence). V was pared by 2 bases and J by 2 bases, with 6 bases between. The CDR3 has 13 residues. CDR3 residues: CASSLGTNYGYTF. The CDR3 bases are TGTGCCAGCAGTTTAGGGACAAACTATGGCTACACCTTC.

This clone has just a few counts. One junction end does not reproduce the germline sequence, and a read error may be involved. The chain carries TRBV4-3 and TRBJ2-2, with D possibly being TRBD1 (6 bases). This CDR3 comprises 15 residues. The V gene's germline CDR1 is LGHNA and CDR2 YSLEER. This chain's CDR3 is CASSQAQRGNRGAVF. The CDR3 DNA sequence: TGCGCCAGCAGCCAAGCACAGAGGGGGAACCGGGGAGCTGTTTTT.

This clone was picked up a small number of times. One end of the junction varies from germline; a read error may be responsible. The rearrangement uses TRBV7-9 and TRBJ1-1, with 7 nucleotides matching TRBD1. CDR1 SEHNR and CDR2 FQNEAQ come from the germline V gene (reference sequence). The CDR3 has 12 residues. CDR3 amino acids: CASSQQGTEAFF. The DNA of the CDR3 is TGCGCCAGCAGCCAACAGGGGACTGAAGCTTTCTTT.

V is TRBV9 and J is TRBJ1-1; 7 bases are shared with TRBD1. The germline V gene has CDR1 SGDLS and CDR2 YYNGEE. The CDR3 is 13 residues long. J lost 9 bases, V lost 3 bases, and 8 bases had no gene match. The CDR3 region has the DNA TGTGCCAGCAGCGGAGACAGGGAGGGCAAAGCTTTCTTT. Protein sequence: CASSGDREGKAFF. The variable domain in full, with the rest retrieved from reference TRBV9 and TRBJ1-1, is DSGVTQTPKHLITATGQRVTLRCSPRSGDLSVYWYQQSLDQGLQFLIQYYNGEERAKGNILERFSAQQFPDLHSELNLSSLELGDSALYFCASSGDREGKAFFGQGTRLTVV.

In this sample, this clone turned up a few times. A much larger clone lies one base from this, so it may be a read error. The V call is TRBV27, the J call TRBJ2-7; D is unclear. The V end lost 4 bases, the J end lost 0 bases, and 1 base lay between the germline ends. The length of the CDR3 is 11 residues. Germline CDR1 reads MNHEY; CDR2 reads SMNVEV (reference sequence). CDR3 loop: CASSYSYEQYF. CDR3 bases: TGTGCCAGCAGTTACTCCTACGAGCAGTACTTC.

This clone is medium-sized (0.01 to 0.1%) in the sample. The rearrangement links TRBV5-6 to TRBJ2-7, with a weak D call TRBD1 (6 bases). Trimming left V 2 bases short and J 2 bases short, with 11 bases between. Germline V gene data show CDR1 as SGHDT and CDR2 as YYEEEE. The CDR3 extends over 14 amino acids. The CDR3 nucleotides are TGTGCCAGCAGCTTCCGGGACATGCCCTACGAGCAGTACTTC. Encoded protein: CASSFRDMPYEQYF.

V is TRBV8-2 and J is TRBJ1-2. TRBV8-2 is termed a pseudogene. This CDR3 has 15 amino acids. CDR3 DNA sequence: TGTGGCACGGCGAGTAGGATACGAAAGACCTATGGCTACACCTTC. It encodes CGTASRIRKTYGYTF.

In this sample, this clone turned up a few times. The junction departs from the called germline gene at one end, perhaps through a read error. The CDR3 DNA reads TGTGCCATCAGTGAAGGGACAATCACTGAAGCTTTCTTT. The encoded protein is CAISEGTITEAFF. V gene TRBV6-5 combines with J gene TRBJ1-1; tentatively, D is TRBD1 (6 bases). This CDR3 is 13 amino acids long. CDR1 MNHEY and CDR2 SVGAGI come from the germline V gene.

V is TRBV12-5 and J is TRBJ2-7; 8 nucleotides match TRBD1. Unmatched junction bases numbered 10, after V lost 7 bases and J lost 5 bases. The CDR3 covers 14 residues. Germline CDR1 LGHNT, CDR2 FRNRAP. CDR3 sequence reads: CASAPRTGPNEQYF. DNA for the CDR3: TGTGCTAGTGCCCCTCGGACAGGGCCCAACGAGCAGTACTTC.

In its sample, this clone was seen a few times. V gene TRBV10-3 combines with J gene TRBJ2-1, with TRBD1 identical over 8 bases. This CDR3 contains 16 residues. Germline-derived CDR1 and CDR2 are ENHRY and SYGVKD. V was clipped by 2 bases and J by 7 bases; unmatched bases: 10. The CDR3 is CAISERRRTGINEQFF. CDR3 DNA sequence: TGTGCCATCAGTGAGCGTAGAAGGACAGGGATAAATGAGCAGTTCTTC.

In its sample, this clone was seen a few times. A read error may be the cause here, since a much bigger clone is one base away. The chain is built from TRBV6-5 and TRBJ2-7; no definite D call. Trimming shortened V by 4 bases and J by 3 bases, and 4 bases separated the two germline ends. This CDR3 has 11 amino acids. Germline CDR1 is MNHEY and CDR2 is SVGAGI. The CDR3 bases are TGTGCCAGCAGTTCCTTCTACGAGCAGTACTTC. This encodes CASSSFYEQYF.

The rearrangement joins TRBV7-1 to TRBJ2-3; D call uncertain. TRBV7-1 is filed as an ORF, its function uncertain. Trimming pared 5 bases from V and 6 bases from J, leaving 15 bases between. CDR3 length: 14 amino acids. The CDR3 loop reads CASSQLLRPDTQYF. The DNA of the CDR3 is TGTGCCAGCAGCCAATTACTACGCCCGGATACGCAGTATTTT.

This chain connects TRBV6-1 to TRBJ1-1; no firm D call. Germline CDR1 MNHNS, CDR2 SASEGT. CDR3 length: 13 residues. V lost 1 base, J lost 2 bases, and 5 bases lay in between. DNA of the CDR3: TGTGCCAGCAGTGAAGGGTGTAACACTGAAGCTTTCTTT. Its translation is CASSEGCNTEAFF.

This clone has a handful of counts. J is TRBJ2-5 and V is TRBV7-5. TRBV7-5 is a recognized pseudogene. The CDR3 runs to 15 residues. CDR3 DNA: TGTGCCAGCAGCTTAGGTGGAGGGGGGCAGGAGACCCAGTACTTC. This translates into CASSLGGGGQETQYF.

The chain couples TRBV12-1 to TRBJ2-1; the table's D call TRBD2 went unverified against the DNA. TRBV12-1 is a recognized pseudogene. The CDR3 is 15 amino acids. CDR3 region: CASSSLAGYYNEQFF. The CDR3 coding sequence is TGTGCCAGCAGCTCACTAGCGGGATACTACAATGAGCAGTTCTTC.

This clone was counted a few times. The CDR3 sequence: CASSLLREGLSLYNEQFF. The DNA of the CDR3 is TGTGCCAGCAGCTTGTTGCGGGAGGGCCTTTCCCTCTACAATGAGCAGTTCTTC. The chain links TRBV5-5 to TRBJ2-1; 9 positions match TRBD2. Germline V lookup: CDR1 SGHKS, CDR2 YYEKEE (reference sequence). The CDR3 contains 18 residues. V was clipped by 1 base and J by 3 bases; unmatched bases: 11.

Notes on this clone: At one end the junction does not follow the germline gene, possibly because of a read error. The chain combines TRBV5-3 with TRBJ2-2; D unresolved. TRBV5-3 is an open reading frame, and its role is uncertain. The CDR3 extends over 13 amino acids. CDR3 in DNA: TGTGCCAGCAGCTTAAGGGACACCGGGGAGCTGTTTTTT. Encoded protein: CASSLRDTGELFF.

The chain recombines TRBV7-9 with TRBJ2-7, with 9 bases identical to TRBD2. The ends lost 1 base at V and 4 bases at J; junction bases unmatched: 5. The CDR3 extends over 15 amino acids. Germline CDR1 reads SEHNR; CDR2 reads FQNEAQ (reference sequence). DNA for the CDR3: TGTGCCAGCAGCTTAGAAGGACTAGCGTGGTACGAGCAGTACTTC. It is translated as CASSLEGLAWYEQYF.

The CDR3 coding sequence is TGTGCCAGCAGCTTAGTTCCGCGGACGGGCAATGAGCAGTTCTTC. Translated: CASSLVPRTGNEQFF. V gene TRBV11-3 combines with J gene TRBJ2-1, with D hard to call. The germline V and J ends were trimmed by 1 base and 6 bases, with 13 bases remaining between them. The CDR3 contains 15 residues. CDR1 and CDR2 from the germline V gene are SGHNT and YENEEA.

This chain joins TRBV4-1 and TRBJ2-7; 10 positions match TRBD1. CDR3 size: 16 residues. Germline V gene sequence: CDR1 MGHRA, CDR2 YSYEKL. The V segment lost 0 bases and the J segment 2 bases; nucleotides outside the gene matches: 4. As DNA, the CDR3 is TGCGCCAGCAGCCAAGATGGGGGGACAGGGGCCTACGAGCAGTACTTC. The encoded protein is CASSQDGGTGAYEQYF.

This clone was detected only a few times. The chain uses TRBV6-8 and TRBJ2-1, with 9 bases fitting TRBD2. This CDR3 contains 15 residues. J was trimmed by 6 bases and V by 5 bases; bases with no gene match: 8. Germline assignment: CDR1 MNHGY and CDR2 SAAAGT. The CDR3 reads CASSPVAGVANEQFF. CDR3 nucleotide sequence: TGTGCCAGCAGTCCCGTAGCGGGAGTGGCCAATGAGCAGTTCTTC.

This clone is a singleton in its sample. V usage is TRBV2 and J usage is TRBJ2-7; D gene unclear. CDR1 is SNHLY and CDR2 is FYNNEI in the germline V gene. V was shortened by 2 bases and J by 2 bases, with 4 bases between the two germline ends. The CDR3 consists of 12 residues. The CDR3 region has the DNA TGTGCCAGCAGTGAAACGGCCTACGAGCAGTACTTC. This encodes CASSETAYEQYF.

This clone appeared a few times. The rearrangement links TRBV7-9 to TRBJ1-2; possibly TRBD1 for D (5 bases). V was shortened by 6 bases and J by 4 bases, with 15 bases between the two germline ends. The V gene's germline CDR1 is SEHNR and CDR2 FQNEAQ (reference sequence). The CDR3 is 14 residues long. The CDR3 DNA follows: TGTGCCAGCAGTTACTATGGGGGATCCTATGGCTACACCTTC. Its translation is CASSYYGGSYGYTF.

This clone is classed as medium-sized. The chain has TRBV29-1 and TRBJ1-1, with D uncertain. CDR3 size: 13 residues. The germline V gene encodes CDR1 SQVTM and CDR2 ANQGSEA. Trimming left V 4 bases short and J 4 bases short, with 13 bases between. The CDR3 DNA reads TGCAGCGTTGTACCTTCTTCGGGCACTGAAGCTTTCTTT. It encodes CSVVPSSGTEAFF.

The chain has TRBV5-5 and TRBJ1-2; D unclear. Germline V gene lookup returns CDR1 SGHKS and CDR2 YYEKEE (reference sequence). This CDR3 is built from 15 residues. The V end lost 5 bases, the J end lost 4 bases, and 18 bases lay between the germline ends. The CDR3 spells CASRATPPSPYGYTF. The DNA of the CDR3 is TGTGCCAGCAGGGCCACCCCCCCCAGCCCCTATGGCTACACCTTC.